The next 20 T cell receptor beta chains were all read from a single sample in a study of CD8 T cells in ankylosing spondylitis. Each CDR3 protein gets one entry after TCRdb re-called the 5' RACE reads with MiXCR. The repertoire holds approximately 300,000 distinct CDR3 sequences, with 7.5% to 9% as singletons. These receptors' targets are unknown. Findings of the study overall: Within ankylosing spondylitis blood, a TCR beta motif made up of under 10 highly homologous variants appeared to be characteristic.

Sequencing used blood, either unsorted or a sorted T cell fraction (not recorded which). These receptors were taken from a male donor with ankylosing spondylitis.

This clonotype was seen a few times. V is TRBV24-1 and J is TRBJ1-2; no firm D call. Trimming took off 5 bases at V and 5 bases at J, with 8 bases between the two ends. Germline V gene sequence: CDR1 KGHDR, CDR2 SFDVKD. CDR3 length: 12 residues. This CDR3 reads CATSADRYGYTF. The CDR3 DNA is TGTGCCACCAGTGCGGATCGGTATGGCTACACCTTC.

This clonotype was seen a handful of times. The V and J genes are TRBV28 and TRBJ1-1; D gene uncertain. Trimming removed 9 bases from V and 0 bases from J, with 8 bases in between. The CDR3 has 12 residues. The germline V gene encodes CDR1 MDHEN and CDR2 SYDVKM. CDR3 DNA: TGTGCCAGTACGGTCATGAACACTGAAGCTTTCTTT. Protein: CASTVMNTEAFF. Full variable domain (missing parts from reference TRBV28 and TRBJ1-1): DVKVTQSSRYLVKRTGEKVFLECVQDMDHENMFWYRQDPGLGLRLIYFSYDVKMKEKGDIPEGYSVSREKKERFSLILESASTNQTSMYLCASTVMNTEAFFGQGTRLTVV.

The V call is TRBV29-1, the J call TRBJ1-1, with a weak D call TRBD1 (6 bases). Germline-derived CDR1 and CDR2 are SQVTM and ANQGSEA. The CDR3 covers 14 residues. The V end lost 5 bases, the J end lost 0 bases, and 13 bases lay between the germline ends. The CDR3 loop reads CSVTSGQMNTEAFF. In DNA form, the CDR3 reads TGCAGCGTTACCTCAGGACAGATGAACACTGAAGCTTTCTTT.

This clonotype appeared a few times. The rearrangement joins TRBV15 to TRBJ2-1; D uncertain. This CDR3 region has 15 residues. V was clipped by 2 bases and J by 8 bases, with 16 bases between them. Germline assignment: CDR1 LNHNV and CDR2 YYDKDF (reference sequence). The CDR3 sequence: CATSRRRPEVDEQFF. The CDR3 nucleotides read TGTGCCACCAGCAGACGACGCCCCGAGGTGGATGAGCAGTTCTTC.

This clonotype was observed many times. The chain is built from TRBV4-1 and TRBJ2-1; 8 nucleotides line up with TRBD1. The germline CDR1 and CDR2 sequences are MGHRA and YSYEKL. This CDR3 has 15 amino acids. The V and J ends lost 4 bases and 12 bases, in that order; junction bases with no gene match: 14. The CDR3 protein is CASSLLGQGRWGQFF. CDR3 nucleotide sequence: TGCGCCAGCAGCCTTCTCGGACAGGGCAGGTGGGGGCAGTTCTTC.

The chain has TRBV25-1 and TRBJ1-1; no firm D call. The CDR3 covers 13 residues. V was clipped by 5 bases and J by 4 bases, with 11 bases between them. Looked up from germline, CDR1 is MGHDK and CDR2 is SYGVNS. The CDR3 protein is CASSKTHRTEAFF. The CDR3 bases are TGTGCCAGCAGTAAGACACATCGCACTGAAGCTTTCTTT.

This chain joins TRBV5-1 and TRBJ2-3; 9 bases are shared with TRBD1. CDR3 length equals 15 residues. Trimming cost V 4 bases and J 0 bases; bases outside gene matches: 3. The V gene's germline CDR1 is SGHRS and CDR2 YFSETQ. In DNA form, the CDR3 reads TGCGCCAGCAGCGGGGACAGGGCTAGCACAGATACGCAGTATTTT. Amino acid sequence: CASSGDRASTDTQYF.

The chain employs TRBV7-2 and TRBJ1-5, with TRBD1 matching 7 bases. Germline V gene sequence: CDR1 SGHTA, CDR2 FQGNSA. The CDR3 sequence is 14 residues long. V was clipped by 4 bases and J by 7 bases; unmatched bases: 7. In DNA form, the CDR3 reads TGTGCCAGCAGCTCGGACAGGATAGGGCAGCCCCAGCATTTT. It is translated as CASSSDRIGQPQHF.

The sample holds many counts of this clonotype. The chain links TRBV7-2 to TRBJ1-2; TRBD1 aligns across 8 bases. The CDR3 has 15 residues. The J segment lost 8 bases and the V segment lost 5 bases, leaving 13 bases of the junction unmatched. Germline V lookup: CDR1 SGHTA, CDR2 FQGNSA. This chain's CDR3 is CASSPLPGTGGGYTF. Here the CDR3 DNA reads TGTGCCAGCAGCCCCCTTCCCGGGACAGGTGGCGGCTACACCTTC.

This clonotype was found a few times. V and J are TRBV5-1 and TRBJ2-1, with a possible D match to TRBD1 (5 bases). The ends were cut back, 5 bases at V and 7 bases at J, with 10 bases in the middle. This CDR3 is built from 12 residues. Germline V lookup: CDR1 SGHRS, CDR2 YFSETQ. DNA of the CDR3: TGCGCCAGCAGAGGGGCCGGGAATGAGCAGTTCTTC. It codes for CASRGAGNEQFF.

The chain is built from TRBV20-1 and TRBJ2-3, with 12 bases identical to TRBD2. In germline, CDR1 is DFQATT, CDR2 SNEGSKA (reference sequence). There are 16 residues in the CDR3. The junction had 11 bases not matched to a gene; V was cut back by 6 bases and J by 4 bases. CDR3 nucleotides: TGCAGTGCCGGGGGGAGACTAGCGGGAGTAGCAGATACGCAGTATTTT. Its translation: CSAGGRLAGVADTQYF.

This clonotype occurred a few times. This chain uses TRBV6-5 with TRBJ2-4, with a tentative D call TRBD2 (6 bases). Trimming stripped 2 bases from V and 0 bases from J, with 14 bases between. CDR3 size: 17 residues. Germline-derived CDR1 and CDR2 are MNHEY and SVGAGI. Here the CDR3 reads CASSYAGTNIAKNIQYF. The CDR3 bases are TGTGCCAGCAGTTACGCGGGAACTAATATAGCCAAAAACATTCAGTACTTC.

V usage is TRBV28 and J usage is TRBJ1-2; 7 bases fit TRBD1. V lost 4 bases and J lost 5; bases outside the gene matches: 13. This CDR3 comprises 16 residues. CDR1 is MDHEN and CDR2 is SYDVKM in the germline V gene. CDR3 bases: TGTGCCAGCAGTTCAGCCCCGGGACAGTCAAGTTATGGCTACACCTTC. Translated: CASSSAPGQSSYGYTF.

The rearrangement uses TRBV20-1 and TRBJ2-2; 10 bases are shared with TRBD2. The CDR3 runs to 15 residues. V dropped 1 base and J dropped 7; count of bases not matched to a gene: 6. Germline V gives CDR1 DFQATT, CDR2 SNEGSKA (reference sequence). In DNA form, the CDR3 reads TGCAGTGCTAGAGCTCTAGCGGGAGACCACGGGGAGCTGTTTTTT. This translates into CSARALAGDHGELFF.

The chain uses TRBV11-3 and TRBJ2-5, with TRBD1 identical over 9 bases. The CDR3 contains 16 residues. V trimming: 2 bases; J trimming: 0 bases; junction bases outside the gene matches: 4. Germline V gene lookup returns CDR1 SGHNT and CDR2 YENEEA. CDR3 nucleotide sequence: TGTGCCAGCAGCTTATTCGGGACAGGGCACCAAGAGACCCAGTACTTC. Its protein is CASSLFGTGHQETQYF.

This clonotype appeared a few times. CDR3 in amino acids: CASSFLRGLSYEQYF. Here the CDR3 DNA reads TGTGCCAGCAGTTTTCTCCGGGGTTTAAGCTACGAGCAGTACTTC. J is TRBJ2-7 and V is TRBV12-3 or TRBV12-4; the D gene is possibly TRBD2 (5 bases). V was clipped by 3 bases and J by 3 bases, with 15 bases between them. This CDR3 comprises 15 residues.

The chain's CDR3 is CASSDGLLRGYTF. The CDR3 region has the DNA TGTGCCAGCAGTGATGGTTTGCTTAGGGGCTACACCTTC. The V and J genes are TRBV6-1 and TRBJ1-2, with D unclear. Trimming took off 3 bases at V and 8 bases at J, with 13 bases between the two ends. The CDR3 consists of 13 residues. The V gene's germline CDR1 is MNHNS and CDR2 SASEGT.

The table lists this clonotype with a few counts. V usage is TRBV19 and J usage is TRBJ1-2, with 10 bases that match TRBD1. This CDR3 is built from 15 residues. Germline values: CDR1 LNHDA, CDR2 SQIVND (reference sequence). Unmatched junction bases numbered 10, after V lost 7 bases and J lost 5 bases. CDR3 sequence reads: CASTRDRGADYGYTF. In DNA form, the CDR3 reads TGTGCCAGTACTAGGGACAGGGGTGCGGATTATGGCTACACCTTC.

The chain recombines TRBV10-2 with TRBJ2-7; no clear D. CDR3 size: 11 residues. V lost 0 bases to trimming and J lost 7 bases, with 4 bases between them. Germline lookup yields CDR1 WSHSY and CDR2 SAAADI. The CDR3 is CASSESLEQYF. Here the CDR3 DNA reads TGCGCCAGCAGTGAGTCGTTGGAGCAGTACTTC.

This clonotype showed up just a few times. The chain is built from TRBV5-1 and TRBJ2-2, with a possible D match to TRBD1 (5 bases). Germline V CDR1 and CDR2: SGHRS, YFSETQ. The ends were cut back, 0 bases at V and 1 base at J, with 7 bases in the middle. This CDR3 is 15 amino acids long. CDR3 in amino acids: CASSLAQVNTGELFF. The CDR3 DNA reads as TGCGCCAGCAGCTTGGCACAGGTGAACACCGGGGAGCTGTTTTTT.